Listed here are 22 T cell receptor beta chains from one sample, sequenced in a study of T cells expressing NK-cell markers. TCRdb re-called the 5' RACE reads and gives one entry per CDR3 protein, without DNA. The sample table sets out about 380,000 distinct CDR3 sequences. Input material: blood T cells: a sorted CD56 or NKG2C T cell subset, CD4+ or CD8+ T cells, or bulk PBMC T cells (not recorded which). These receptors all come from a man aged 18-69 years in good health.

This chain joins TRBV12-3 or TRBV12-4 and TRBJ2-7; the D gene TCRdb calls, TRBD2, cannot be checked with no DNA. The CDR3 has 11 residues. This CDR3 reads CASRQGTVQYF.

The V and J genes are TRBV27 and TRBJ2-2; lacking DNA, the TRBD2 call made by TCRdb goes unchecked. Germline V gene sequence: CDR1 MNHEY, CDR2 SMNVEV (reference sequence). The CDR3 extends over 13 amino acids. Here the CDR3 reads CASSLRRTGELFF.

The chain recombines TRBV3-1 with TRBJ2-3; TCRdb indicates TRBD2, and absent DNA this call remains unverified. CDR1 and CDR2 (germline): LGHDT, YNNKEL (reference sequence). The CDR3 extends over 18 amino acids. The CDR3: CASSQAGLAGGLMDTQYF.

The gene calls are TRBV12-3 or TRBV12-4 and TRBJ2-7; TCRdb names TRBD1, which stays unverified in the absence of DNA. There are 14 residues in the CDR3. CDR3 residues: CASSFPGTRSEQYF.

This rearrangement joins TRBV20-1 to TRBJ2-1; TCRdb returns TRBD1, unconfirmable since there is no DNA. Germline loops: CDR1 DFQATT, CDR2 SNEGSKA (reference sequence). The CDR3 contains 15 residues. The CDR3 sequence is CSARTRDGPYNEQFF.

V is TRBV7-8 and J is TRBJ1-5. This CDR3 comprises 15 residues. The germline V gene has CDR1 SGHVS and CDR2 FQNEAQ. The CDR3 sequence is CASSTRSNSNQPQHF.

The rearrangement links TRBV28 to TRBJ2-2; the D call from TCRdb, TRBD1, cannot be confirmed without DNA. Looked up from germline, CDR1 is MDHEN and CDR2 is SYDVKM. This CDR3 contains 12 residues. The CDR3 protein is CASSSRFGELFF.

The V and J genes are TRBV7-8 and TRBJ2-3; TCRdb reports TRBD2, a call that lacks DNA to check it against. Germline V gene lookup returns CDR1 SGHVS and CDR2 FQNEAQ. The CDR3 sequence is 16 residues long. CDR3: CASSPQRGFSTDTQYF.

The V and J genes are TRBV12-3 or TRBV12-4 and TRBJ1-3; TCRdb gives TRBD1 as the D gene, but with no DNA this cannot be confirmed. The CDR3 covers 17 residues. The CDR3 loop reads CASRGPGQANSGNTIYF.

The chain couples TRBV5-1 to TRBJ1-1; checking the TCRdb D call of TRBD1 is not possible without DNA. This CDR3 has 14 amino acids. Germline-derived CDR1 and CDR2 are SGHRS and YFSETQ. Here the CDR3 reads CASSHRGANTEAFF.

The V and J genes are TRBV6-1 and TRBJ2-4. The CDR3 contains 13 residues. Germline V gene lookup returns CDR1 MNHNS and CDR2 SASEGT. The chain's CDR3 is CASSEWPENIQYF.

V and J are TRBV6-2 or TRBV6-3 and TRBJ1-6; TCRdb's assignment of TRBD1 cannot be checked, as there is no DNA. The length of the CDR3 is 14 residues. CDR1 and CDR2 (germline): MNHEY, SVGEGT. CDR3 residues: CASSRQGASSPLHF.

V usage is TRBV7-9 and J usage is TRBJ1-1. The CDR3 loop spans 14 amino acids. Per germline, CDR1 SEHNR and CDR2 FQNEAQ (reference sequence). This CDR3 is CASSGPTSNTEAFF.

V gene TRBV2 combines with J gene TRBJ2-3; TCRdb returns TRBD2, unconfirmable since there is no DNA. Germline V gives CDR1 SNHLY, CDR2 FYNNEI. The CDR3 has 16 amino acids. The CDR3 is CASRDWTSGSTDTQYF.

J is TRBJ1-1 and V is TRBV29-1. The germline gives CDR1 SQVTM, CDR2 ANQGSEA. CDR3 size: 13 residues. The CDR3 region is CSVGTAKNTEAFF.

The chain couples TRBV29-1 to TRBJ1-1; TCRdb's D call, TRBD1, is unchecked because there is no DNA. This CDR3 comprises 14 residues. Germline CDR1 reads SQVTM; CDR2 reads ANQGSEA. The CDR3 protein is CSVEGDRGNNEAFF.

This CDR3 is CASRGVTVSDTQYF. The chain combines TRBV2 with TRBJ2-3; TCRdb selects TRBD2, and the lack of DNA leaves this call unchecked. The CDR3 is 14 amino acids. Germline lookup yields CDR1 SNHLY and CDR2 FYNNEI.

This rearrangement joins TRBV7-9 to TRBJ1-1. Germline values: CDR1 SEHNR, CDR2 FQNEAQ (reference sequence). The CDR3 is 14 residues long. The CDR3 reads CASSLATAGTEAFF. The variable domain in full, completed from reference TRBV7-9 and TRBJ1-1, reads DTGVSQNPRHKITKRGQNVTFRCDPISEHNRLYWYRQTLGQGPEFLTYFQNEAQLEKSRLLSDRFSAERPKGSFSTLEIQRTEQGDSAMYLCASSLATAGTEAFFGQGTRLTVV.

The V gene is TRBV2, the J gene TRBJ2-3; as DNA is missing, the TRBD2 call by TCRdb cannot be tested. Per germline, CDR1 SNHLY and CDR2 FYNNEI. The CDR3 covers 17 residues. CDR3 in amino acids: CASSEAGSGERTDTQSF.

This CDR3 is CSVSSQGNEQFF. V is TRBV29-1 and J is TRBJ2-1; TCRdb's D gene call, TRBD1, goes unchecked for lack of DNA. Germline lookup yields CDR1 SQVTM and CDR2 ANQGSEA. CDR3 length: 12 amino acids.

The chain couples TRBV7-8 to TRBJ2-7; TCRdb designates TRBD2, a call that cannot be tested without DNA. The V gene's germline CDR1 is SGHVS and CDR2 FQNEAQ. The CDR3 loop spans 18 amino acids. The CDR3 loop is CASSSKTIGTSGNYEQYF.

The gene calls are TRBV20-1 and TRBJ2-1; TCRdb's D call of TRBD1 is untestable without DNA. Per the germline V gene, CDR1 is DFQATT and CDR2 is SNEGSKA (reference sequence). The CDR3 has 13 residues. The CDR3 here is CSARSPRNNEQFF.